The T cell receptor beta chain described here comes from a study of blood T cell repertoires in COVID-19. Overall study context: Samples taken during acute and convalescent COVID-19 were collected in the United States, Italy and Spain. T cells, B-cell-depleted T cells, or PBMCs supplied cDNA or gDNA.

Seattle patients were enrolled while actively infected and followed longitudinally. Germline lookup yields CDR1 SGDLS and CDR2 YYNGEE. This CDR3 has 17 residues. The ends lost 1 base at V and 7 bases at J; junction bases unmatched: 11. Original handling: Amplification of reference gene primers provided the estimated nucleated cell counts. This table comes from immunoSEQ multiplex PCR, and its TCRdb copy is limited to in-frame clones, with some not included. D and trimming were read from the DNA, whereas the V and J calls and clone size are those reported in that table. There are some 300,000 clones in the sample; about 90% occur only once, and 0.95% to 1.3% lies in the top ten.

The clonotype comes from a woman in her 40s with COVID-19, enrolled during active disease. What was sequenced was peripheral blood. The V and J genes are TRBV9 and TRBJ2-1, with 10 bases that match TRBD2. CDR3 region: CASSVSGRGFSRNEQFF. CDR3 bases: TGTGCCAGCAGCGTAAGCGGGAGGGGGTTCTCTCGGAATGAGCAGTTCTTC.